Detailed here is one T cell receptor beta chain. Its antigen remains unidentified. Trimming removed 1 base from V and 3 bases from J, with 16 bases in between. The CDR3 runs to 17 residues. Germline V gene sequence: CDR1 SGHVS, CDR2 FNYEAQ. This specimen belongs to a study of CD8+ T cells in alopecia areata. Study context: Patients in the treated group were given tofacitinib by mouth, 5 to 10 mg twice a day. Notes on the study in general: Lesional scalp exceeded normal scalp in clonality, especially in alopecia totalis/universalis. TCR sharing was clearer in mice than between patients, perhaps partly owing to patient HLA diversity.

Treatment described: oral pan-JAK inhibitor, 5-10 mg twice daily. As part of sample collection, lesional scalp punch biopsies and peripheral blood were taken from alopecia areata patients. Sequencing used cDNA as its template, made by extracting RNA and reverse transcribing it. Repertoires were generated with immunoSEQ multiplex PCR, while TCRdb's copy carries only in-frame clones and drops some. The sample holds 110,000 to 150,000 clones, around 50% seen once. V and J are TRBV7-6 and TRBJ1-3; the D gene is possibly TRBD1 (6 bases). This clonotype originated in a human donor with alopecia areata. The sequences come from CD8+ T cells sorted from blood, collected at week 4, from a patient treated with tofacitinib. In DNA form, the CDR3 reads TGTGCCAGCAGCTTAGATTCCAGGGGCCTTGATGGAAACACCATATATTTT. This gives the protein CASSLDSRGLDGNTIYF.